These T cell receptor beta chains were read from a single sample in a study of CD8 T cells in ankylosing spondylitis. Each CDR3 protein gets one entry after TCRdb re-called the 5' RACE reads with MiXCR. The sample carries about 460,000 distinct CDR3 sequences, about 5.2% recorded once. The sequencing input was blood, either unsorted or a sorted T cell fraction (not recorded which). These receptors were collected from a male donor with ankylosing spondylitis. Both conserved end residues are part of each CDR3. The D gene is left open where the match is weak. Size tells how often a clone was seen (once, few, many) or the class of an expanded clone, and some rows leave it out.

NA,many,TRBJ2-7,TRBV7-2,TGTGCCAGCACCAACATCCGAGGGCACGAGCAGTACTTC,CASTNIRGHEQYF
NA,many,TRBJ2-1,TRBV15,TGTGCCACCAGCAGAGATACCATATCACGGGAGTTCTCCTACAATGAGCAGTTCTTC,CATSRDTISREFSYNEQFF
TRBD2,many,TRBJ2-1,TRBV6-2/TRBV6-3,TGTGCCAGCAGCGCCGGGACTAGTTTCTACAATGAGCAGTTCTTC,CASSAGTSFYNEQFF
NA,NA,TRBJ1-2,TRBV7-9,TGTGCCAGCAGCTCCGGGACGGATAATGGCTACACCTTC,CASSSGTDNGYTF
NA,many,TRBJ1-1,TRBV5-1,TGCGCCAGCAGCTTGTTCGGGGCGCGGGACACTGAAGCTTTCTTT,CASSLFGARDTEAFF
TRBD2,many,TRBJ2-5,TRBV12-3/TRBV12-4,TGTGCCAGCAGGGGGGGGGAGACCCAGTACTTC,CASRGGETQYF
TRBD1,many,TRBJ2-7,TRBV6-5,TGTGCCAGCAGTTACTCAGGGGGCCAGCTTTACTTC,CASSYSGGQLYF
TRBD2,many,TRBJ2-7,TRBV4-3,TGCGCCAGCAGCCAAGCGCTTCCGGGACTAGCTAATTACGAGCAGTACTTC,CASSQALPGLANYEQYF
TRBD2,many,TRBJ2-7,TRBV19,TGTGCCAGTAGTCTGACTAGCGGGGGCGCCTACGAGCAGTACTTC,CASSLTSGGAYEQYF
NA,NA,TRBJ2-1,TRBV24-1,TGTGCCACCAGTGATTCTTCGGGGGACCTTTACAATGAGCAGTTCTTC,CATSDSSGDLYNEQFF
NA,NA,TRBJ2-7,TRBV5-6,TGTGCCAGCAGGGAAGGGTCAAGCCACGAGCAGTACTTC,CASREGSSHEQYF
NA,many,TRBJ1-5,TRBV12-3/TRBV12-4,TGTGCCAGCAGTTCCCGCAGGGTTAATCAGCCCCAGCATTTT,CASSSRRVNQPQHF
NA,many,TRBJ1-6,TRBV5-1,TGCGCCAGCAGCGAAAGTCCCGGAGGGATTTCACCCCTCCACTTT,CASSESPGGISPLHF
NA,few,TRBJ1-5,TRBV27,TGTGCCAGCAGTCCCAGAGCAGTGTATAGCAATCAGCCCCAGCATTTT,CASSPRAVYSNQPQHF
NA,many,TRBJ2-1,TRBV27,TGTGCCAGCAGGGGGGTACGGGCCTACAATGAGCAGTTCTTC,CASRGVRAYNEQFF
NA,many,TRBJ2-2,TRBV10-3,TGTGCCATCAGTGAGCCGACCAGGCTAAAGAACACCGGGGAGCTGTTTTTT,CAISEPTRLKNTGELFF
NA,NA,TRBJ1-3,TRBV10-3,TGTGCCATCAGCGAGGGCCTTGGAAACACCATATATTTT,CAISEGLGNTIYF
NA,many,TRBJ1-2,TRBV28,TGTGCCAGCAGTTGGCTAAATCAGGGCCCAGGAGGCTACACCTTC,CASSWLNQGPGGYTF
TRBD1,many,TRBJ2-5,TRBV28,TGTGCCAGCAGTTTGTGGACAGGAGAGACCCAGTACTTC,CASSLWTGETQYF
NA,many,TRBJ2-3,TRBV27,TGTGCCAGCGGAGTGTATAGGGATACGCAGTATTTT,CASGVYRDTQYF
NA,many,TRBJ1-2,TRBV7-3,TGTGCCAGCAGCTTACTTGCTCTTGGCTACACCTTC,CASSLLALGYTF
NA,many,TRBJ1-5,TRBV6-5,TGTGCCAGCAGTTACGGAGAGGGACAACAGCCCCAGCATTTT,CASSYGEGQQPQHF
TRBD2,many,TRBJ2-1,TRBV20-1,TGCAGTGCTAGAGGGACTAGCGGGGGGTCACACAATGAGCAGTTCTTC,CSARGTSGGSHNEQFF
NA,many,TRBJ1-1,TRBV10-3,TGTGCCATCAGTTTCAGCGAGAACACTGAAGCTTTCTTT,CAISFSENTEAFF
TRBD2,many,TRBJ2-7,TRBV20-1,TGCAGTGCTCCCCTAGGGACTAGCGGTACCTACGAGCAGTACTTC,CSAPLGTSGTYEQYF
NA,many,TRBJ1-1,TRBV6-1,TGTGCCAGTCGTCACCCCGGGGGGGTCGGTACTGAAGCTTTCTTT,CASRHPGGVGTEAFF
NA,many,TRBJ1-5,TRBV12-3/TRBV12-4,TGTGCCAGCAGTTTAGACGGGAATCCGCAGCCCCAGCATTTT,CASSLDGNPQPQHF
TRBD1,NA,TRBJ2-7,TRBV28,TGTGCCAGCAGTTTGCACAGGGGATTCCGGGGTACCTACGAGCAGTACTTC,CASSLHRGFRGTYEQYF
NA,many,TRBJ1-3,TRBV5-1,TGCGCCAGCAGCTTGGCCGGGATGTCAGGAAACACCATATATTTT,CASSLAGMSGNTIYF
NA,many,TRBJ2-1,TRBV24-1,TGTGCCACCAGTGATTTGTCCGGGGGTAGGAACAATGAGCAGTTCTTC,CATSDLSGGRNNEQFF
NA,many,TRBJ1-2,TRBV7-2,TGTGCCATTAGCCCCCGGGGGGGCTATGGCTACACCTTC,CAISPRGGYGYTF
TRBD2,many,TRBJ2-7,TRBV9,TGTGCCAGCAGCCTCTCTAGGGGACTAGACCACGAGCAGTACTTC,CASSLSRGLDHEQYF
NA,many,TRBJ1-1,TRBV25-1,TGTGCCAGCAGTGAATACAGGGAGGGAGGCTACACTGAAGCTTTCTTT,CASSEYREGGYTEAFF
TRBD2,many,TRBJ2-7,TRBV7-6,TGTGCCAGCAGCCTGGGACTAGCTCGGTACGAGCAGTACTTC,CASSLGLARYEQYF
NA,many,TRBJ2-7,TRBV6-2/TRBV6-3,TGTGCCAGCAGTTACGATAGGGTAACCTACGAGCAGTACTTC,CASSYDRVTYEQYF
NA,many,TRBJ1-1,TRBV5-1,TGCGCCAGCAGCACAGGACAGTCGAACACTGAAGCTTTCTTT,CASSTGQSNTEAFF
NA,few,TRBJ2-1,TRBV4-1,TGCGCCAGCAGCCAAGAAGGGGGGGCCGTATACAATGAGCAGTTCTTC,CASSQEGGAVYNEQFF
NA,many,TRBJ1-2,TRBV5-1,TGCGCCAGCAGCTCGGAGGGCTTTAACTATGGCTACACCTTC,CASSSEGFNYGYTF
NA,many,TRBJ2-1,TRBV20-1,TGCAGTGCAGCAACTAGGAATGAGCAGTTCTTC,CSAATRNEQFF